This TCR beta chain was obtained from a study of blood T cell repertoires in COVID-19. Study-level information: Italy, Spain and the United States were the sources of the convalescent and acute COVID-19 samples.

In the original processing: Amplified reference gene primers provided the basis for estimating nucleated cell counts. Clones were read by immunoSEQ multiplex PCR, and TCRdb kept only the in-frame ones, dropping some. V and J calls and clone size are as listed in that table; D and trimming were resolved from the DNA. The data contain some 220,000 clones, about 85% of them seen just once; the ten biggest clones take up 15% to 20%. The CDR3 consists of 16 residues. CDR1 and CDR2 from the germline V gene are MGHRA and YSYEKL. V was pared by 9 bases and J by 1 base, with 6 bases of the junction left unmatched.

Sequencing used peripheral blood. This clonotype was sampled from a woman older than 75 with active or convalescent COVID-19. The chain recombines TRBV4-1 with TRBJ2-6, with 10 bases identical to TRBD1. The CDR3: CASRQGAGSGANVLTF. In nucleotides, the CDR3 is TGCGCCAGTAGACAGGGGGCAGGGTCTGGGGCCAACGTCCTGACTTTC.